The 29 T cell receptor beta chains reported below all come from one sample, sequenced in a study of multiple sclerosis patients with progressive multifocal leukoencephalopathy. The time point here: before natalizumab initiation. Produced via immunoSEQ multiplex PCR; TCRdb's table is partial and in-frame only. This sample has 25,000 to 35,000 clones, with 80% to 95% found just once. Input material: PBMCs. The receptors come from a young man with multiple sclerosis.

The CDR3 DNA sequence: TGTGCCAGCAGCGTGGACAGTTTAAATCAGCCCCAGCATTTT. Its protein product is CASSVDSLNQPQHF. This chain connects TRBV16 to TRBJ1-5, with a tentative D call TRBD1 (6 bases). V lost 5 bases, J lost 4 bases, and 12 bases lay in between. The CDR3 runs 14 residues. Germline CDR1 and CDR2: KGHSY and FQNENV. Full variable domain (remainder filled in from reference TRBV16 and TRBJ1-5): GEEVAQTPKHLVRGEGQKAKLYCAPIKGHSYVFWYQQVLKNEFKFLISFQNENVFDETGMPKERFSAKCLPNSPCSLEIQATKLEDSAVYFCASSVDSLNQPQHFGDGTRLSIL.

The chain couples TRBV7-9 to TRBJ2-3; 8 positions agree with TRBD2. V lost 4 bases, J lost 9 bases, and 15 bases stayed unmatched. This CDR3 has 16 residues. Germline CDR1 SEHNR, CDR2 FQNEAQ (reference sequence). CDR3 DNA sequence: TGTGCCAGCAGCTCCCGGGCGTCTAGCGGGCTGGTGACGCAGTATTTT. Its protein is CASSSRASSGLVTQYF.

The chain recombines TRBV7-8 with TRBJ2-7; 13 bases align to TRBD2. V shed 5 bases, J shed 0 bases, and the junction held 1 base outside the gene matches. This CDR3 has 15 residues. Per germline, CDR1 SGHVS and CDR2 FQNEAQ. CDR3 in amino acids: CASSRTSGSSYEQYF. Here the CDR3 DNA reads TGTGCCAGCAGCAGGACTAGCGGGAGCTCCTACGAGCAGTACTTC.

The rearrangement links TRBV5-1 to TRBJ2-3; 9 bases fit TRBD1. Germline CDR1 SGHRS, CDR2 YFSETQ. Trimming took 4 bases from V and 3 from J; bases not matched to a gene: 3. The CDR3 runs to 14 residues. The CDR3 protein is CASSLDRGTDTQYF. In DNA, the CDR3 is TGCGCCAGCAGCCTGGACAGGGGAACAGATACGCAGTATTTT.

In this sample, this clone turned up a few times. The chain is built from TRBV2 and TRBJ1-2; TRBD1 might be the D (5 bases). Trimming removed 6 bases at V and 4 bases at J, with 12 bases between. Germline values: CDR1 SNHLY, CDR2 FYNNEI. The CDR3 runs 13 residues. The CDR3 coding sequence is TGTGCCAGCAGCGGGGGGGACGGCTATGGCTACACCTTC. It yields the protein CASSGGDGYGYTF.

The chain combines TRBV9 with TRBJ1-3; 9 bases line up with TRBD1. Looked up from germline, CDR1 is SGDLS and CDR2 is YYNGEE. V lost 3 bases and J lost 2; bases outside the gene matches: 9. CDR3 length: 17 residues. This CDR3 reads CASSEIGRQGAGNTIYF. The CDR3 coding sequence is TGTGCCAGCAGCGAGATCGGCAGACAGGGGGCTGGAAACACCATATATTTT.

The gene calls are TRBV30 and TRBJ1-5, with D possibly TRBD1 on 6 matching bases. Trimming pared 8 bases from V and 1 base from J, leaving 15 bases between. Germline V gene data show CDR1 as GTSNPN and CDR2 as SVGIG (reference sequence). The CDR3 covers 14 residues. The CDR3 spells CALGGEVSNQPQHF. Written as DNA, the CDR3 is TGTGCCCTCGGGGGCGAGGTAAGCAATCAGCCCCAGCATTTT. The full variable domain, in which reference TRBV30 and TRBJ1-5 provide the parts outside the CDR3, is SQTIHQWPATLVQPVGSPLSLECTVEGTSNPNLYWYRQAAGRGLQLLFYSVGIGQISSEVPQNLSASRPQDRQFILSSKKLLLSDSGFYLCALGGEVSNQPQHFGDGTRLSIL.

The chain links TRBV28 to TRBJ2-2; TRBD1 matches 8 bases. After removal of 5 bases from V and 4 bases from J, the junction contained 3 bases not matched to a gene. Germline V gene sequence: CDR1 MDHEN, CDR2 SYDVKM. The CDR3 runs to 14 residues. The CDR3 DNA reads TGTGCCAGCAGTCAGGACAGGGCCACCGGGGAGCTGTTTTTT. Protein: CASSQDRATGELFF.

V is TRBV29-1 and J is TRBJ1-2, with D possibly being TRBD1 (6 bases). Between the trimmed V and J ends, which lost 3 bases and 5 bases, there was a span of 10 bases. CDR3 size: 12 residues. Looked up from germline, CDR1 is SQVTM and CDR2 is ANQGSEA. The CDR3 region has the DNA TGCAGCGTTGACAGGGGAGGTTATGGCTACACCTTC. The encoded protein is CSVDRGGYGYTF.

The CDR3 DNA sequence: TGTGCCAGCAGCTCCAAGAACGGGGGGAGCACAGATACGCAGTATTTT. Protein product: CASSSKNGGSTDTQYF. J is TRBJ2-3 and V is TRBV7-3, with 7 bases fitting TRBD2. CDR1 and CDR2 from the germline V gene are SGHTA and FQGTGA. CDR3 length: 16 amino acids. Unmatched junction bases numbered 7, after V lost 4 bases and J lost 0 bases.

This sequence joins TRBV7-3 and TRBJ2-3, with 15 bases aligning to TRBD2. The J segment lost 3 bases and the V segment lost 2 bases, leaving 0 bases of the junction unmatched. The CDR3 runs to 16 residues. Germline V gives CDR1 SGHTA, CDR2 FQGTGA. The CDR3 sequence: CASSLGTSGRTDTQYF. The CDR3 bases are TGTGCCAGCAGCTTAGGGACTAGCGGGAGGACAGATACGCAGTATTTT. The entire variable domain, with the rest obtained from reference TRBV7-3 and TRBJ2-3, is as follows: GAGVSQTPSNKVTEKGKYVELRCDPISGHTALYWYRQSLGQGPEFLIYFQGTGAADDSGLPNDRFFAVRPEGSVSTLKIQRTERGDSAVYLCASSLGTSGRTDTQYFGPGTRLTVL.

The CDR3 reads CASSFQTGELFF. DNA for the CDR3: TGCGCCAGCAGCTTCCAGACCGGGGAGCTGTTTTTT. The chain recombines TRBV5-1 with TRBJ2-2; D uncertain. The germline V gene has CDR1 SGHRS and CDR2 YFSETQ. The V and J ends lost 2 bases and 5 bases respectively, with 4 bases between them. The CDR3 has 12 amino acids.

The chain employs TRBV27 and TRBJ1-3; D not resolved. The CDR3 spans 16 residues. Trimming shortened V by 2 bases and J by 1 base, and 12 bases separated the two germline ends. Germline assignment: CDR1 MNHEY and CDR2 SMNVEV (reference sequence). The chain's CDR3 is CASSLRVPLSGNTIYF. The CDR3 DNA follows: TGTGCCAGCAGTTTAAGGGTACCTCTTTCTGGAAACACCATATATTTT.

The chain uses TRBV7-2 and TRBJ2-7, with 8 bases fitting TRBD2. The germline gives CDR1 SGHTA, CDR2 FQGNSA. The CDR3 is 15 amino acids. The J segment lost 2 bases and the V segment lost 10 bases, leaving 13 bases of the junction unmatched. The CDR3 reads CATQMELAAAYEQYF. The CDR3 region has the DNA TGTGCCACCCAAATGGAACTAGCGGCCGCCTACGAGCAGTACTTC. Full variable domain (rest looked up from reference TRBV7-2 and TRBJ2-7): GAGVSQSPSNKVTEKGKDVELRCDPISGHTALYWYRQSLGQGLEFLIYFQGNSAPDKSGLPSDRFSAERTGGSVSTLTIQRTQQEDSAVYLCATQMELAAAYEQYFGPGTRLTVT.

The chain links TRBV13 to TRBJ1-3; D may be TRBD1 (5 bases). V lost 5 bases to trimming and J lost 2 bases, with 13 bases between them. The germline CDR1 and CDR2 sequences are PRHDT and FYEKMQ (reference sequence). The CDR3 totals 15 residues. This CDR3 reads CASSRDPRTGNTIYF. The CDR3 bases are TGTGCCAGCAGCCGGGACCCAAGGACTGGAAACACCATATATTTT.

V gene TRBV7-9 combines with J gene TRBJ2-5, with 9 bases that match TRBD1. The germline V gene encodes CDR1 SEHNR and CDR2 FQNEAQ (reference sequence). The CDR3 runs to 15 residues. Trimming cost V 1 base and J 4 bases; bases outside gene matches: 4. The CDR3 spells CASSLGTGERETQYF. The DNA for the CDR3 is TGTGCCAGCAGCTTAGGGACAGGGGAAAGAGAGACCCAGTACTTC. Drawing the rest from reference TRBV7-9 and TRBJ2-5, the complete variable domain is DTGVSQNPRHKITKRGQNVTFRCDPISEHNRLYWYRQTLGQGPEFLTYFQNEAQLEKSRLLSDRFSAERPKGSFSTLEIQRTEQGDSAMYLCASSLGTGERETQYFGPGTRLLVL.

To note about this clone: Its ends do not fully match the called genes, so a read error is possible. The chain couples TRBV5-6 to TRBJ2-5, with 7 bases lining up with TRBD1. This CDR3 spans 16 amino acids. CDR1 is SGHDT and CDR2 is YYEEEE in the germline V gene. Here the CDR3 DNA reads TGTGCCAGCAGATTAACAGGGGCCGATATCCAAGGGACCCAGTACTTC. Its protein is CASRLTGADIQGTQYF.

The chain carries TRBV19 and TRBJ2-3, with a weak D call TRBD2 (5 bases). The V gene's germline CDR1 is LNHDA and CDR2 SQIVND (reference sequence). This CDR3 comprises 20 residues. V was trimmed by 5 bases and J by 5 bases, leaving 32 bases between them. CDR3 sequence (DNA): TGTGCCAGTAGTCCTCCTGCGGGTTACCTAGGCCCTCGACTGAGAGATACGCAGTATTTT. Amino acids: CASSPPAGYLGPRLRDTQYF.

The V call is TRBV4-3, the J call TRBJ1-2, with TRBD1 identical over 11 bases. Germline CDR1 LGHNA, CDR2 YSLEER. V shed 4 bases and J 6 bases; nucleotides not matched to a gene: 7. CDR3 length: 15 amino acids. The DNA of the CDR3 is TGCGCCAGCAGCCCACTGGGACAGGGGGGGGATGGCTACACCTTC. This gives the protein CASSPLGQGGDGYTF.

V usage is TRBV29-1 and J usage is TRBJ1-2; 10 nucleotides agree with TRBD1. In germline, CDR1 is SQVTM, CDR2 ANQGSEA. The junction had 7 bases not matched to a gene; V was cut back by 4 bases and J by 8 bases. The CDR3 contains 13 residues. CDR3 in amino acids: CSVAKTGGGGYTF. CDR3 DNA: TGCAGCGTTGCGAAGACAGGGGGCGGAGGCTACACCTTC.

About this clone itself: A junction boundary mismatches the germline segment, possibly from a read error. V and J are TRBV7-2 and TRBJ2-4; 9 positions match TRBD2. The CDR3 length is 13 residues. CDR1 is SGHTA, CDR2 FQGNSA, per germline. CDR3 nucleotide sequence: TGTGCCAGCAGCCCTAGCGGGATAAACACTCAGTACTTC. Protein sequence: CASSPSGINTQYF.

V and J are TRBV10-3 and TRBJ1-2; D is perhaps TRBD1 (6 bases). From germline, CDR1 is ENHRY and CDR2 SYGVKD. The CDR3 consists of 19 residues. V lost 2 bases and J 0 bases, leaving 22 bases between the germline ends. The CDR3 sequence: CAISEKWAVRGRSNYGYTF. CDR3 sequence (DNA): TGTGCCATCAGTGAGAAATGGGCGGTCAGGGGCCGTTCTAACTATGGCTACACCTTC.

The V and J genes are TRBV6-5 and TRBJ2-3, with D unresolved. Germline-derived CDR1 and CDR2 are MNHEY and SVGAGI. Trimming took 6 bases from V and 4 from J, leaving 11 bases between them. CDR3 length equals 13 residues. The CDR3 region is CASRNSRADTQYF. The CDR3 DNA reads as TGTGCCAGCAGAAACTCTAGGGCAGATACGCAGTATTTT.

The rearrangement uses TRBV7-6 and TRBJ2-7; 7 positions agree with TRBD1. The V gene end was trimmed by 2 bases and the J gene end by 3 bases; junction bases not matched to a gene: 1. This CDR3 is 13 amino acids long. Germline CDR1 is SGHVS and CDR2 is FNYEAQ. CDR3 nucleotides: TGTGCCAGCAGCTTAAACAGGGGCTACGAGCAGTACGTC. Residues: CASSLNRGYEQYV.

V usage is TRBV7-2 and J usage is TRBJ2-7; TRBD1 might be the D (5 bases). Trimming pared 2 bases from V and 10 bases from J, leaving 15 bases between. From germline, CDR1 is SGHTA and CDR2 FQGNSA. This CDR3 spans 13 amino acids. CDR3 loop: CASSLFDRSLQYF. The CDR3 DNA is TGTGCCAGCAGCTTATTCGACAGATCTCTACAGTACTTC.

V is TRBV11-3 and J is TRBJ2-1; TRBD1 matches at 10 bases. The CDR3 is 15 amino acids. Germline assignment: CDR1 SGHNT and CDR2 YENEEA. V gave up 5 bases and J gave up 8 bases; unmatched junction bases: 9. CDR3 DNA: TGTGCCAGCAGCGCCCCGGGACAGGGGTTGGATGAGCAGTTCTTC. Its translation is CASSAPGQGLDEQFF. The variable domain in full, with the rest retrieved from reference TRBV11-3 and TRBJ2-1, is EAGVVQSPRYKIIEKKQPVAFWCNPISGHNTLYWYLQNLGQGPELLIRYENEEAVDDSQLPKDRFSAERLKGVDSTLKIQPAELGDSAVYLCASSAPGQGLDEQFFGPGTRLTVL.

This clone was seen just once. This chain uses TRBV15 with TRBJ2-4; D is perhaps TRBD1 (5 bases). The V gene's germline CDR1 is LNHNV and CDR2 YYDKDF (reference sequence). The CDR3 runs to 11 residues. V was trimmed by 6 bases and J by 13 bases, leaving 13 bases between them. CDR3 in amino acids: CATRLGQLQYF. CDR3 sequence (DNA): TGTGCCACCAGACTTGGACAATTACAGTACTTC.

The rearrangement joins TRBV27 to TRBJ2-3; the match to TRBD2 covers 8 bases. The CDR3 has 16 amino acids. CDR1 and CDR2 from the germline V gene are MNHEY and SMNVEV (reference sequence). The V and J ends lost 5 bases and 0 bases, in that order; junction bases with no gene match: 7. CDR3 region: CASSPFPSGSTDTQYF. In nucleotides, the CDR3 is TGTGCCAGCAGTCCCTTTCCTAGCGGGAGCACAGATACGCAGTATTTT.

This clone was observed a few times. The rearrangement joins TRBV6-5 to TRBJ1-4; D is ambiguous. The V gene lost 0 bases and the J gene lost 1 base, with 6 bases spanning the gap. The germline V gene has CDR1 MNHEY and CDR2 SVGAGI. The CDR3 loop spans 15 amino acids. This chain's CDR3 is CASSYSGGTNEKLFF. In nucleotides, the CDR3 is TGTGCCAGCAGTTACTCGGGAGGAACTAATGAAAAACTGTTTTTT.